A selection of T cell receptor beta chains follows, all from one sample in a study of beta chain features in type 1 diabetes. Clones were read by immunoSEQ multiplex PCR, and TCRdb kept only the in-frame ones, dropping some. This sample has 55,000 to 85,000 clones; almost 50% occur once, and the top ten carry 0.7%. Sequencing input: central memory CD4+ T cells from blood. The receptors come from a man aged 25 to 40 with type 1 diabetes. Both conserved end residues are part of each CDR3.

J: TRBJ2-2
V: TRBV6-5
CDR3: CASSNSGGAKGELFF

J: TRBJ2-3
V: TRBV2
CDR3: CASSEAAGVADTQYF

J: TRBJ2-7
V: TRBV29-1
CDR3: CSVAGTGDYEQYF

J: TRBJ1-3
V: TRBV7-9
CDR3: CASSLRGSSGNTIYF

J: TRBJ2-1
V: TRBV4-2
CDR3: CASSFLTSGSHSEQFF

J: TRBJ2-3
V: TRBV11-1
CDR3: CASSFSGDTQYF

J: TRBJ1-1
V: TRBV5-4
CDR3: CASSLGQVNTEAFF

J: TRBJ2-4
V: TRBV7-2
CDR3: CASLETAKNIQYF

J: TRBJ1-4
V: TRBV15
CDR3: CATSRDRRMGEKLFF

J: TRBJ1-1
V: TRBV5-1
CDR3: CASSLDGTGVTEAFF

J: TRBJ2-7
V: TRBV7-2
CDR3: CASSSVTSGRVYEQYF

J: TRBJ1-1
V: TRBV7-9
CDR3: CASRSGTYDTEAFF

J: TRBJ1-1
V: TRBV6-5
CDR3: CASSLGGGHTEAFF

J: TRBJ2-1
V: TRBV5-6
CDR3: CASSLLGGGADNEQFF

J: TRBJ1-5
V: TRBV29-1
CDR3: CSVETGGIDQPQHF

J: TRBJ2-1
V: TRBV18
CDR3: CASSPPLAGAGNEQFF

J: TRBJ1-1
V: TRBV2
CDR3: CASSDTGFTTEAFF

J: TRBJ2-1
V: TRBV7-9
CDR3: CASSSGGRSNEQFF

J: TRBJ2-3
V: TRBV30
CDR3: CAWSTGLAGPTDTQYF

J: TRBJ2-7
V: TRBV11-2
CDR3: CASSPDRGAYEQYF

J: TRBJ1-4
V: TRBV11-2
CDR3: CASSIGDRENEKLFF

J: TRBJ2-5
V: TRBV7-9
CDR3: CASSAGQGRETQYF

J: TRBJ2-5
V: TRBV6-1
CDR3: CASSEGGTSGIETQYF

J: TRBJ1-3
V: TRBV14
CDR3: CASSPWTSGNTIYF

J: TRBJ1-2
V: TRBV13
CDR3: CASSPRRDTSPHGYTF

J: TRBJ1-3
V: TRBV27
CDR3: CASGREGSSGNTIYF

J: TRBJ1-1
V: TRBV2
CDR3: CASGGALGQGNTEAFF

J: TRBJ1-1
V: TRBV13
CDR3: CASRQKKGARANTEAFF

J: TRBJ2-1
V: TRBV7-2
CDR3: CASSFSSGTSYNEQFF

J: TRBJ2-7
V: TRBV5-6
CDR3: CASSLGGQRAYEQYF

J: TRBJ2-1
V: TRBV10-3
CDR3: CAISGTRGNEQFF

J: TRBJ2-1
V: TRBV19
CDR3: CASSISSGTLNEQFF

J: TRBJ1-1
V: TRBV10-3
CDR3: CAISDWGLGSEAFF

J: TRBJ2-7
V: TRBV27
CDR3: CASSLGRGGQGSQYF

J: TRBJ2-5
V: TRBV7-2
CDR3: CASSLSTSGGAETQYF

J: TRBJ2-6
V: TRBV25-1
CDR3: CASSEYGRGANVLTF

J: TRBJ1-3
V: TRBV2
CDR3: CASSDGRLSGNTIYF

J: TRBJ1-1
V: TRBV7-9
CDR3: CASSLRTATEAFF

J: TRBJ1-5
V: TRBV7-9
CDR3: CASSPRGDSNQPQHF

J: TRBJ1-2
V: TRBV14
CDR3: CASSQLTGGAASGYTF

J: TRBJ2-2
V: TRBV4-1
CDR3: CASSSRTSGYTGELFF

J: TRBJ2-3
V: TRBV5-1
CDR3: CASSFRGDRRITDTQYF